The table lists the clone carrying this T cell receptor beta chain with a count of one. Germline-derived CDR1 and CDR2 are MNHEY and SVGEGT. The CDR3 is made up of 14 amino acids. Trimming shortened V by 3 bases and J by 3 bases, and 10 bases separated the two germline ends. These data originate in a study of blood T cell repertoires in COVID-19. In the original processing: Amplification of reference gene primers was used by the study to estimate nucleated cell counts. Clones were read by immunoSEQ multiplex PCR, and TCRdb kept only the in-frame ones, dropping some. The DNA gave D and trimming, while V, J and clone size come from that table. Of hundreds of thousands of clones in the sample, approximately 85% were seen once.

Sequencing used peripheral blood. V gene TRBV6-2 or TRBV6-3 combines with J gene TRBJ2-3; no firm D call. The TCR originated in a human donor in a cohort sampled during active COVID-19. As DNA, the CDR3 is TGTGCCAGCAGTTATTATTCTTCGACAGATACGCAGTATTTT. Protein: CASSYYSSTDTQYF.